The present T cell receptor beta chain was sequenced within a study of blood T cell repertoires in COVID-19. Study overall: COVID-19 samples from acute and convalescent phases originated in the United States, Italy and Spain. T cells, B-cell-depleted T cells, or PBMCs provided the cDNA or gDNA that served as material.

Study processing details: Estimated nucleated cell counts came from reference gene primer amplification. Sequencing was performed with immunoSEQ multiplex PCR; in TCRdb, only in-frame clones are kept and a portion is missing. For V, J and clone size, that table is used; D and trimming come from the DNA. This table has about 93,000 clones, about 90% appearing once. The germline gives CDR1 SGDLS, CDR2 YYNGEE. The CDR3 totals 16 residues. With 3 bases clipped from V and 7 bases from J, the junction kept 10 bases outside the gene matches. The chain employs TRBV9 and TRBJ2-7, with 13 bases lining up with TRBD2. The TCR comes from a human donor with active COVID-19. The donor label of this sample is uncertain. The sequenced sample consisted of peripheral blood. Here the CDR3 reads CASSEGLAGPDGEQYF. CDR3 nucleotide sequence: TGTGCCAGCAGCGAGGGACTAGCGGGGCCGGACGGGGAGCAGTACTTC.